This entry lists 2 T cell receptor beta chains sequenced from one sample in a study of response to subunit inactivated influenza vaccine. Each CDR3 protein is one row after TCRdb ran MiXCR on the RT-PCR reads. The sample shows about 540,000 distinct CDR3 sequences, roughly 25% of them seen only once. The same sample was also used in a study of T cells expressing NK-cell markers. As reported in that work: Scientists made TCR beta cDNA using 5'RACE template switching with UMIs.

This sample comprised CD4+ T cells sorted from PBMCs, obtained roughly 12 days after vaccination. Every receptor here comes from a man between 50 and 59 years old who received an inactivated influenza vaccine.

This clonotype was recorded a few times. The V call is TRBV19, the J call TRBJ1-2; possibly TRBD1 for D (5 bases). V was cut by 6 bases and J by 7 bases, with 15 bases left in between. Germline CDR1 is LNHDA and CDR2 is SQIVND (reference sequence). The CDR3 is 13 amino acids. The CDR3 loop is CASRPGTAAGYTF. CDR3 DNA: TGTGCCAGTAGACCGGGGACGGCAGCTGGCTACACCTTC.

This chain connects TRBV15 to TRBJ2-1, with 9 bases matching TRBD1. With V trimmed by 3 bases and J by 1 base, 4 bases remained unmatched. Germline CDR1 reads LNHNV; CDR2 reads YYDKDF (reference sequence). The CDR3 loop spans 16 amino acids. The CDR3 protein is CATSRDRGESYNEQFF. The CDR3 DNA reads as TGTGCCACCAGCAGGGACAGGGGAGAATCCTACAATGAGCAGTTCTTC.